The present entry profiles one T cell receptor (beta chain) with its context. Its matching antigen is unknown. The data were taken from a study of cytomegalovirus exposure and HLA in healthy donors. Study background: The 110 or so validation repertoires, a later analysis reported, used the same platform as the approximately 650 first-cohort repertoires. Study findings and constraints: Reportedly, cytomegalovirus status was diagnosed with high sensitivity and specificity. First-cohort TCR clusters were later found to tend to co-occur in the 120 or so validation repertoires. In vitro checks showed that three CMV-associated chains really do target CMV antigens.

Profiled with immunoSEQ multiplex PCR; TCRdb holds only in-frame clones, not every one. Of about 50,000 clones listed, around 94% are singletons. V was clipped by 3 bases and J by 0 bases, with 18 bases between them. Germline V CDR1 and CDR2: SGDLS, YYNGEE. The CDR3 totals 18 residues. The TCR comes from a man between 18 and 29 years old in good health and CMV-seronegative. The chain couples TRBV9 to TRBJ2-2; a possible D gene is TRBD2 (5 bases). Sequencing was carried out using PBMCs. The CDR3 nucleotides read TGTGCCAGCAGCGACCATAAAAAAAGCGGCTCGAACACCGGGGAGCTGTTTTTT. This codes for CASSDHKKSGSNTGELFF.